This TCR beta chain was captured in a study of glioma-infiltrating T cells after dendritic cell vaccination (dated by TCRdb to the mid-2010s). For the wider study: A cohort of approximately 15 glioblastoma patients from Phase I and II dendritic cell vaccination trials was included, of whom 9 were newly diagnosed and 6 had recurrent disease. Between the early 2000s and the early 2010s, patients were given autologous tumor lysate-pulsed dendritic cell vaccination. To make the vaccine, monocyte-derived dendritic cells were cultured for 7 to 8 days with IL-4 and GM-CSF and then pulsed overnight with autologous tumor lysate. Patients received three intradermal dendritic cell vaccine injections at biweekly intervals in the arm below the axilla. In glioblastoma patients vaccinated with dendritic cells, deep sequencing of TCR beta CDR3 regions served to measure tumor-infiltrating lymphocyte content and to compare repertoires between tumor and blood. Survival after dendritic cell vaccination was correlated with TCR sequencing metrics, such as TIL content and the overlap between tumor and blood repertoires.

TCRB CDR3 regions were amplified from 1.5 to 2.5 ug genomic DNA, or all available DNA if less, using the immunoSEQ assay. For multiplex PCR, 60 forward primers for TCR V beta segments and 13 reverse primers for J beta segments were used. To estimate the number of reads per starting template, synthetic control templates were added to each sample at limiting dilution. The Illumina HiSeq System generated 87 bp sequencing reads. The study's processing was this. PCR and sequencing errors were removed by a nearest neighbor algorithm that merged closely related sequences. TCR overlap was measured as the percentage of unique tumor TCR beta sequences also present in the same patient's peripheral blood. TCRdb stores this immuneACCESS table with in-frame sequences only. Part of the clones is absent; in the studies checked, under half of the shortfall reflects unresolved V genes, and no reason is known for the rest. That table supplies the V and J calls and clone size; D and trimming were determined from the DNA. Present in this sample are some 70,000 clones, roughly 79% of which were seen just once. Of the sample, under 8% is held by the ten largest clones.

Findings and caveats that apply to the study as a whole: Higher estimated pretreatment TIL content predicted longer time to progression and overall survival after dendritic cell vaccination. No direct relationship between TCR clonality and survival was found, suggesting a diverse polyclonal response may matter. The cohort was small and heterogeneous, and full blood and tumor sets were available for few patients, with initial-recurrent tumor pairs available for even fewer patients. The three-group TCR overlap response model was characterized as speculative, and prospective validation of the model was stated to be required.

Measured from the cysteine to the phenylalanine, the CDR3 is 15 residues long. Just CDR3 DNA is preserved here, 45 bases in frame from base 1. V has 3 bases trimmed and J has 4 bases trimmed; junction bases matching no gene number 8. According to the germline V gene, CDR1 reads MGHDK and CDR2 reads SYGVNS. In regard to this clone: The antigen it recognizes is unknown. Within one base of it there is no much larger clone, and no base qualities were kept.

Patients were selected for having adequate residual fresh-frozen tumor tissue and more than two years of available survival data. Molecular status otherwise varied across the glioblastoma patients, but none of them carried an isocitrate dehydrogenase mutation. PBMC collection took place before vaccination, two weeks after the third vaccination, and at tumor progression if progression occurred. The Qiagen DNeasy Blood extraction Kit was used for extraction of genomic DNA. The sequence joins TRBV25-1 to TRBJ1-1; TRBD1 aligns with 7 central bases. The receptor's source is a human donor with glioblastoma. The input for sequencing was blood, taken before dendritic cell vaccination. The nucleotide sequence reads TGTGCCAGCAGTGACGGGACAGAGCCTGGCACTGAAGCTTTCTTT. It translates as CASSDGTEPGTEAFF. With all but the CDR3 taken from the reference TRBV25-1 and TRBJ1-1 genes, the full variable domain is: EADIYQTPRYLVIGTGKKITLECSQTMGHDKMYWYQQDPGMELHLIHYSYGVNSTEKGDLSSESTVSRIRTEHFPLTLESARPSHTSQYLCASSDGTEPGTEAFFGQGTRLTVV.